This is a list of T cell receptor beta chains from one sample in a study of spatial heterogeneity in lung cancer. TCRdb re-called the 5' RACE reads with MiXCR, one entry per CDR3 protein. The sample holds 3,600 or so distinct CDR3 sequences, 8% seen once. The material sequenced was lung tumor tissue, taken at surgery. The receptors were gathered from a male donor with early-stage non-small cell lung cancer. Each CDR3 is given with its conserved first and last residue. Fields, in order: J gene, D gene, V gene, clone size, CDR3 DNA, CDR3 protein. D genes are given only for firm matches. Expanded clones are given a class, and other clones once, few, many or no size at all.

TRBJ2-7 TRBD2 TRBV6-5 few TGTGCCAGCAGTTTAGGACTAGCGGGAGGGCGAAGAGCCTACGAGCAGTACTTC CASSLGLAGGRRAYEQYF
TRBJ2-1 TRBD2 TRBV6-2/TRBV6-3 medium-sized TGTGCCAGCAGTTACCGACTAGCGGGAGACCAAATCGATGAGCAGTTCTTC CASSYRLAGDQIDEQFF
TRBJ2-7 . TRBV21-1 medium-sized TGTGCCAGCGAACCCGGGACAGCCTCCTACGAGCAGTACTTC CASEPGTASYEQYF
TRBJ2-7 . TRBV6-5 many TGTGCCAGCAGTTACTCGGCAGGGGACTACGAGCAGTACTTC CASSYSAGDYEQYF
TRBJ2-7 . TRBV7-9 many TGTGCCAGCAGCCTAAAAGGCACCTACGAGCAGTACTTC CASSLKGTYEQYF
TRBJ2-1 TRBD2 TRBV28 medium-sized TGTGCCAGCAGTTTATTTAGCGGGAGCTCCTACAATGAGCAGTTCTTC CASSLFSGSSYNEQFF
TRBJ2-6 TRBD1 TRBV28 medium-sized TGTGCCAGCAGACAGGACAGGATTCCTTACTCTGGGGCCAACGTCCTGACTTTC CASRQDRIPYSGANVLTF
TRBJ2-1 . TRBV9 . TGTGCCAGCAGCGTGGGCTGGAGCTCCTACAATGAGCAGTTCTTC CASSVGWSSYNEQFF
TRBJ1-3 . TRBV5-1 . TGCGCCAGCCGTCTACAGGCTGTAACTGGAAACACCATATATTTT CASRLQAVTGNTIYF
TRBJ1-1 TRBD1 TRBV18 medium-sized TGTGCCAGCTCACCCACAGGGGATGAAGCTTTCTTT CASSPTGDEAFF
TRBJ2-3 . TRBV6-2/TRBV6-3 medium-sized TGTGCCAGCAGTTACCGGGAAACAGATACGCAGTATTTT CASSYRETDTQYF
TRBJ2-5 . TRBV7-2 . TGTGCCAGCAGCTTAGCGGGGGGAATCGAGACCCAGTACTTC CASSLAGGIETQYF
TRBJ2-7 . TRBV5-1 medium-sized TGCGCCAGCAGCCCTGACACCTACGAGCAGTACTTC CASSPDTYEQYF
TRBJ1-2 . TRBV6-5 medium-sized TGTGCCAGCAGCCACAGAGACTATGGCTACACCTTC CASSHRDYGYTF
TRBJ1-2 . TRBV28 medium-sized TGTGCCAGCTTCTCGCCGGCTAACTATGGCTACACCTTC CASFSPANYGYTF
TRBJ1-1 TRBD1 TRBV6-1 medium-sized TGTGCCAGCAGATCGACAGGGGGGGGCACTGAAGCTTTCTTT CASRSTGGGTEAFF
TRBJ2-1 TRBD2 TRBV12-3/TRBV12-4 . TGTGCCAGCCGTAAGGAGTCGGGACTAGCCCATGAGCAGTTCTTC CASRKESGLAHEQFF
TRBJ2-5 . TRBV5-5 many TGTGCCAGCAGCCCGCCGGGGTTCGGGCAAGAGACCCAGTACTTC CASSPPGFGQETQYF
TRBJ2-3 TRBD2 TRBV7-9 medium-sized TGTGCCAGCAGCACCCGACAACTAGCGGGGGCAGATACGCAGTATTTT CASSTRQLAGADTQYF
TRBJ2-7 TRBD2 TRBV28 medium-sized TGTGCCAGCAGTTATACTAGCGGGAGGGCCTACGAGCAGTACTTC CASSYTSGRAYEQYF
TRBJ1-1 . TRBV13 medium-sized TGTGCCAGCAGCTTAGGGACAAACACTGAAGCTTTCTTT CASSLGTNTEAFF
TRBJ2-3 TRBD2 TRBV28 medium-sized TGTGCCAGCAGTTTTAGAAGCGGGGGGGCAGATACGCAGTATTTT CASSFRSGGADTQYF
TRBJ2-3 TRBD1 TRBV6-2/TRBV6-3 . TGTGCCAGCAAGACGTCCCGGGACAGACCTAGCACAGATACGCAGTATTTT CASKTSRDRPSTDTQYF
TRBJ1-4 . TRBV2 medium-sized TGTGCCAGCTCGGTTCGGTGGACAGAACTGTTTTTT CASSVRWTELFF
TRBJ1-2 . TRBV5-1 medium-sized TGCGCCAGCAGCTTGGAGGCGGGAGACTATGGCTACACCTTC CASSLEAGDYGYTF
TRBJ2-2 TRBD2 TRBV7-2 medium-sized TGTGCCAGCAGCTTCTTTAAGCGGGACGGGGAGCTGTTTTTT CASSFFKRDGELFF
TRBJ2-4 . TRBV18 many TGTGCCAGCTCCCGTGGAGGTGAGGAAAACAAAAACATTCAGTACTTC CASSRGGEENKNIQYF
TRBJ1-1 . TRBV5-1 many TGCGCCAGCAGCACCACAGGCCCCCCAACTGAAGCTTTCTTT CASSTTGPPTEAFF
TRBJ2-7 TRBD1 TRBV28 . TGTGCCAGCACCTCAGGGGGAAACTCCTACGAGCAGTACTTC CASTSGGNSYEQYF
TRBJ2-7 TRBD1 TRBV12-3/TRBV12-4 many TGTGCCAGCAGTCCCCGACAGGGAAACGAGCAGTACTTC CASSPRQGNEQYF
TRBJ1-2 TRBD1 TRBV7-8 medium-sized TGTGCCAGCAGCTTAATGGGACAGGACTATGGCTACACCTTC CASSLMGQDYGYTF
TRBJ1-6 . TRBV6-5 medium-sized TGTGCCAGCAGTTGGCAGGAGAATTCACCCCTCCACTTT CASSWQENSPLHF
TRBJ2-1 TRBD1 TRBV27 few TGTGCCAGCAGTAGGGGGCCAATTAGAGATGAGCAGTTCTTC CASSRGPIRDEQFF
TRBJ2-4 . TRBV30 few TGTGCCTGGAGGCCCGGGGCCCTAGCCAAAAACATTCAGTACTTC CAWRPGALAKNIQYF
TRBJ1-5 TRBD1 TRBV19 medium-sized TGTGCCAGTAGCCCGGGACAGAAAAGCAATCAGCCCCAGCATTTT CASSPGQKSNQPQHF
TRBJ2-3 . TRBV5-6 medium-sized TGTGCCAGCAGCCGCGTGAGTTCTTCAGATACGCAGTATTTT CASSRVSSSDTQYF
TRBJ2-3 TRBD2 TRBV6-6 medium-sized TGTGCCAGCCGTACACCGACTAGCCGCACGCAGTATTTT CASRTPTSRTQYF
TRBJ2-7 TRBD1 TRBV28 few TGTGCCAGCAGTTTCATGGACAGGGCCTACGAGCAGTACTTC CASSFMDRAYEQYF
TRBJ1-4 . TRBV5-5 medium-sized TGTGCCAGCAGCTCCCTTGGTATAAAGGAAAAACTGTTTTTT CASSSLGIKEKLFF
TRBJ2-1 TRBD2 TRBV24-1 many TGTGCCACCAGTAGGACTAGCGGTTACAATGAGCAGTTCTTC CATSRTSGYNEQFF
TRBJ2-4 . TRBV5-5 medium-sized TGTGCCAGCACCAGGGATTGGGACATTCAGTACTTC CASTRDWDIQYF
TRBJ2-3 TRBD2 TRBV5-1 medium-sized TGCGCCAGCAGCGAAGGATGGACTAGCGGGGGGAACACGCAGTATTTT CASSEGWTSGGNTQYF
TRBJ2-3 . TRBV20-1 medium-sized TGCAGTGCCGCGAGGGGGTCCCATAGCACAGATACGCAGTATTTT CSAARGSHSTDTQYF
TRBJ2-7 . TRBV19 few TGTGCCAGTAGTATGGGGGCCTTCGAGCGGTACGAGCAGTACTTC CASSMGAFERYEQYF
TRBJ1-1 . TRBV2 . TGTGCCAGCAGTGGACAGGACAGAGCTTTCTTT CASSGQDRAFF
TRBJ2-7 TRBD1 TRBV27 medium-sized TGTGCCAGCAGTTTGGGGACAGTTAGCCACGAGCAGTACTTC CASSLGTVSHEQYF